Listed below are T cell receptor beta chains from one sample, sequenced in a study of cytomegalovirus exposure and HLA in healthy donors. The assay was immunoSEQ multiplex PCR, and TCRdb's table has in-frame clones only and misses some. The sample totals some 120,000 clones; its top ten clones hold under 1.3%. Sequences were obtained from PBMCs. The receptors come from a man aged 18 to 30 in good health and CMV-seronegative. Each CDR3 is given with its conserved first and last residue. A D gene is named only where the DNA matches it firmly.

TGTGCCAGCAGCCCCACCAGAACGAGGGGGAATACTGAAGCTTTCTTT | CASSPTRTRGNTEAFF | TRBJ1-1 | - | TRBV9
TGCGCCAGCAGTGAGTCCGGAGGGAGCAATCAGCCCCAGCATTTT | CASSESGGSNQPQHF | TRBJ1-5 | - | TRBV10-2
TGTGCCAGCAGCCGTTCCCCGGCTAACTATGGCTACACCTTC | CASSRSPANYGYTF | TRBJ1-2 | - | TRBV5-8
TGTGCCAGTAGTACTATAGACAGGGGGACTGAAGCTTTCTTT | CASSTIDRGTEAFF | TRBJ1-1 | TRBD1 | TRBV19
TGTGCCAGCAGCCCGCGGACAGGGCCCAATCGTGGGAACGAGCAGTACTTC | CASSPRTGPNRGNEQYF | TRBJ2-7 | TRBD1 | TRBV11-2
TGTGCCAGCAGCTCCCAGGACAGGGGCGTTATGGAGACCCAGTACTTC | CASSSQDRGVMETQYF | TRBJ2-5 | TRBD1 | TRBV5-4
TGTGCCAGTAGTATAGGCGGAGACGCCTACGAGCAGTACTTC | CASSIGGDAYEQYF | TRBJ2-7 | - | TRBV19
TGTGCCAGCGGGACCGGGACAGGGACTAATGAAAAACTGTTTTTT | CASGTGTGTNEKLFF | TRBJ1-4 | TRBD1 | TRBV28
TGTGCCAGCAGTACCCGGACAGTCTACACCTTC | CASSTRTVYTF | TRBJ1-2 | - | TRBV28
TGTGCCAGCTCACAACTAGGGACAGGGTTGAACACTGAAGCTTTCTTT | CASSQLGTGLNTEAFF | TRBJ1-1 | TRBD1 | TRBV18
TGTGCCACCAGCACTACGTTTCGCCTCAATCAGCCCCAGCATTTT | CATSTTFRLNQPQHF | TRBJ1-5 | - | TRBV15
TGCAGCGTTGTTCTGGACAGAGAACAAGAGACCCAGTACTTC | CSVVLDREQETQYF | TRBJ2-5 | - | TRBV29-1
TGTGCCAGCCGACTAGACGAGCAGTACTTC | CASRLDEQYF | TRBJ2-7 | - | TRBV2
TGTGCCAGCAGTCCAGCCGGGACAGTTAACTATGGCTACACCTTC | CASSPAGTVNYGYTF | TRBJ1-2 | TRBD1 | TRBV6-5
TGTGCCAGCAGCATAGCGGGGGGAAACACAGATACGCAGTATTTT | CASSIAGGNTDTQYF | TRBJ2-3 | TRBD2 | TRBV9
TGTGCCAGCAGCTCCTTAGCGGGGGGTGCCGGGGAGCTGTTTTTT | CASSSLAGGAGELFF | TRBJ2-2 | TRBD2 | TRBV7-3